Listed below are T cell receptor beta chains from one sample, sequenced in a study of early stage breast cancer tumors. Libraries were prepared by immunoSEQ multiplex PCR; TCRdb keeps only in-frame clonotypes and omits some of them. The sample has about 6,300 clones, roughly 75% seen once. The sample was normal breast tissue next to the tumor. Receptors originate from a middle-aged person with breast cancer. Each CDR3 is given with its conserved first and last residue. Each record gives: D gene, V gene, J gene, clone size, CDR3 protein, CDR3 DNA. D genes are given only for firm matches. Clone size is given for some rows only: seen once, a few or many times, or a class if the clone is expanded.

TRBD1,TRBV30,TRBJ2-7,.,CAWSSGQGAYEQYF,TGTGCCTGGAGTTCCGGACAGGGGGCCTACGAGCAGTACTTC
TRBD1,TRBV6-1,TRBJ2-7,.,CASSEQGAGTYEQYF,TGTGCCAGCAGTGAGCAGGGGGCAGGGACCTACGAGCAGTACTTC
.,TRBV10-3,TRBJ2-3,.,CAISESSGSTDTQYF,TGTGCCATCAGTGAGTCGAGCGGGAGCACAGATACGCAGTATTTT
.,TRBV6-4,TRBJ2-7,.,CASPRPYEQYF,TGTGCCAGCCCCCGCCCCTACGAGCAGTACTTC
.,TRBV6-1,TRBJ2-1,.,CASRRVTGGNEQFF,TGTGCCAGCCGCCGCGTGACCGGTGGGAATGAGCAGTTCTTC
TRBD2,TRBV4-2,TRBJ2-5,.,CASSQDLADNQETQYF,TGTGCCAGCAGCCAAGACCTAGCGGACAACCAAGAGACCCAGTACTTC
.,TRBV2,TRBJ2-3,few,CASNVARTDTQYF,TGTGCCAGCAACGTAGCCCGCACAGATACGCAGTATTTT
.,TRBV14,TRBJ2-6,few,CASSVPGTGANVLTF,TGTGCCAGCAGCGTCCCGGGGACTGGGGCCAACGTCCTGACTTTC
.,TRBV5-6,TRBJ2-1,.,CASSFTGSSYNEQFF,TGTGCCAGCAGCTTTACAGGGAGCTCCTACAATGAGCAGTTCTTC
TRBD1,TRBV5-4,TRBJ2-7,.,CASSYDPPDRAYF,TGTGCCAGCAGCTACGACCCGCCGGACAGGGCGTACTTC
TRBD2,TRBV11-2,TRBJ2-5,.,CAQEPPWREGYETQYF,TGTGCCCAAGAGCCACCTTGGCGGGAGGGCTATGAGACCCAGTACTTC
TRBD2,TRBV13,TRBJ2-7,.,CASSRGGTGLAGRYEQYF,TGTGCCAGCAGCCGCGGTGGCACAGGACTAGCGGGACGCTACGAGCAGTACTTC
.,TRBV7-4,TRBJ1-1,.,CASSDIQGWDTEAFF,TGTGCCAGCAGCGACATACAGGGATGGGACACTGAAGCTTTCTTT
.,TRBV10-2,TRBJ2-1,.,CASSVRLGNEQFF,TGCGCCAGCAGTGTACGACTCGGCAATGAGCAGTTCTTC
TRBD1,TRBV4-1,TRBJ1-5,.,CASSQADRDNQPQHF,TGCGCCAGCAGCCAGGCGGACAGGGACAATCAGCCCCAGCATTTT
TRBD2,TRBV30,TRBJ2-3,.,CAWSRGLAGGPRGTDTQYF,TGTGCCTGGAGTAGGGGACTAGCGGGAGGGCCGCGAGGCACAGATACGCAGTATTTT
TRBD2,TRBV27,TRBJ2-3,.,CASTEFSGSSTDTQYF,TGTGCCAGCACCGAATTTAGCGGGAGCAGCACAGATACGCAGTATTTT
TRBD1,TRBV5-4,TRBJ2-1,.,CASSMTGAMFF,TGTGCCAGCAGCATGACAGGGGCGATGTTCTTC
TRBD1,TRBV12-5,TRBJ1-2,.,CASGLADRGYGYTF,TGTGCTAGTGGTTTGGCTGACAGGGGCTATGGCTACACCTTC
.,TRBV30,TRBJ2-5,.,CAWSVWRRETQYF,TGTGCCTGGAGTGTATGGCGGAGGGAGACCCAGTACTTC
TRBD2,TRBV5-4,TRBJ2-7,few,CASSPSSGTGSYEQYF,TGTGCCAGCAGCCCATCTAGCGGGACGGGATCCTACGAGCAGTACTTC
TRBD1,TRBV6-5,TRBJ2-7,few,CASSYSGTGEREQYF,TGTGCCAGCAGTTACTCTGGGACAGGGGAGCGCGAGCAGTACTTC
.,TRBV7-9,TRBJ2-3,.,CASSPRDSGTDTQYF,TGTGCCAGCAGCCCCCGGGATAGCGGCACAGATACGCAGTATTTT
TRBD2,TRBV2,TRBJ2-2,.,CASRGLAGGPGTGELFF,TGTGCCAGCAGGGGACTAGCGGGAGGGCCGGGTACCGGGGAGCTGTTTTTT
TRBD1,TRBV4-1,TRBJ2-7,.,CASSQTDRGGYEQYF,TGCGCCAGCAGCCAGACTGACAGGGGGGGTTACGAGCAGTACTTC
.,TRBV15,TRBJ1-4,.,CATSRLEEKLFF,TGTGCCACCAGCAGATTAGAGGAAAAACTGTTTTTT
TRBD2,TRBV27,TRBJ2-5,.,CASSPSGLAATFWETQYF,TGTGCCAGCAGTCCCTCAGGACTAGCGGCTACCTTCTGGGAGACCCAGTACTTC
TRBD2,TRBV15,TRBJ2-1,.,CATSSALAYTEREQFF,TGTGCCACCAGCAGTGCACTAGCGTACACGGAGCGTGAGCAGTTCTTC
TRBD1,TRBV4-1,TRBJ2-4,.,CASSQDPQGAGAKNIQYF,TGCGCCAGCAGCCAAGATCCCCAGGGGGCCGGCGCCAAAAACATTCAGTACTTC
TRBD1,TRBV4-1,TRBJ2-3,once,CASSQATGWSTDTQYF,TGCGCCAGCAGCCAAGCGACAGGGTGGAGCACAGATACGCAGTATTTT
.,TRBV6-5,TRBJ1-5,.,CASKSEGNQPQHF,TGTGCCAGCAAGTCTGAGGGGAATCAGCCCCAGCATTTT
TRBD2,TRBV18,TRBJ2-5,.,CASSPGLAGSETQYF,TGTGCCAGCTCACCCGGACTAGCGGGATCAGAGACCCAGTACTTC
.,TRBV25-1,TRBJ1-2,few,CASSAGPGGGYTF,TGTGCCAGCAGTGCGGGGCCGGGCGGTGGCTACACCTTC
.,TRBV12-5,TRBJ1-5,few,CASGLALATQHF,TGTGCTAGTGGTTTGGCCCTAGCAACCCAGCATTTT
TRBD2,TRBV2,TRBJ2-5,.,CASRAGLAGVGETQYF,TGTGCCAGCAGAGCCGGACTAGCGGGAGTAGGGGAGACCCAGTACTTC
TRBD2,TRBV7-9,TRBJ2-2,few,CASRTPRLAGAGELFF,TGTGCCAGCAGAACACCGAGACTAGCGGGAGCCGGGGAGCTGTTTTTT
.,TRBV6-1,TRBJ1-2,.,CASSFTPRTNYGYTF,TGTGCCAGCAGCTTTACACCCCGCACCAACTATGGCTACACCTTC
TRBD1,TRBV11-2,TRBJ2-7,.,CASSWGDRVLYEQYF,TGTGCCAGCAGCTGGGGGGACAGGGTACTCTACGAGCAGTACTTC
.,TRBV27,TRBJ2-5,.,CASSLGSSWETQYF,TGTGCCAGCAGTTTGGGGTCTAGCTGGGAGACCCAGTACTTC
TRBD1,TRBV10-1,TRBJ2-2,.,CASSDGTESNTGELFF,TGCGCCAGCAGTGACGGGACAGAATCAAACACCGGGGAGCTGTTTTTT
TRBD2,TRBV4-1,TRBJ2-2,few,CASTPSWREVNTGELFF,TGCGCCAGCACCCCCTCGTGGCGGGAGGTAAACACCGGGGAGCTGTTTTTT
.,TRBV5-1,TRBJ2-7,.,CASSHGGGRITEQYF,TGCGCCAGCAGCCACGGGGGCGGGAGAATCACCGAGCAGTACTTC
.,TRBV6-5,TRBJ2-5,.,CASSYMGRETQYF,TGTGCCAGCAGTTATATGGGGAGGGAGACCCAGTACTTC
.,TRBV2,TRBJ1-5,few,CASARANQPQHF,TGTGCCAGCGCCCGGGCTAATCAGCCCCAGCATTTT
.,TRBV19,TRBJ2-2,.,CASSISGDSSGELFF,TGTGCCAGTAGTATATCCGGCGACTCTTCCGGGGAGCTGTTTTTT
.,TRBV4-2,TRBJ1-3,.,CASSSRASSSGNTIYF,TGTGCCAGCAGCTCCAGGGCTTCGAGCTCTGGAAACACCATATATTTT
TRBD1,TRBV5-1,TRBJ2-1,.,CASSPRDRGNEQFF,TGCGCCAGCAGCCCCCGGGACAGGGGGAATGAGCAGTTCTTC